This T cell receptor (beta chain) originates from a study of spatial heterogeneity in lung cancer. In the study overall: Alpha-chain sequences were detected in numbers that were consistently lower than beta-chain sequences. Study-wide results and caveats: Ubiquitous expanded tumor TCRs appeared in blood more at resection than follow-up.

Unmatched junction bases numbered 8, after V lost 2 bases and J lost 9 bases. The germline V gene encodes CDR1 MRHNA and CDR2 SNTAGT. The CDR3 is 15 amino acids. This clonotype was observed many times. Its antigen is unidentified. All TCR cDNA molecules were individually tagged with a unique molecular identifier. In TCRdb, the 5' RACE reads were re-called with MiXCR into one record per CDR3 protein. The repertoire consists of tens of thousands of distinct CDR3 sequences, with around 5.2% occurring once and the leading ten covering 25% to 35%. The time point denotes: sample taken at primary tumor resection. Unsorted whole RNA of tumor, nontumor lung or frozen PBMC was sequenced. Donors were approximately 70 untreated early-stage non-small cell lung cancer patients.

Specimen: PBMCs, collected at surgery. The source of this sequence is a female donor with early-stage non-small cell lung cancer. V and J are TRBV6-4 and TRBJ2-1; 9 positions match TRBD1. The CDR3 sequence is CASSDGQGKGSEQFF. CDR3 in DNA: TGTGCCAGCAGTGACGGACAGGGGAAGGGGAGTGAGCAGTTCTTC.